The T cell receptor (beta chain) described here comes from a study of technical replicates of blood from a handful of donors. Some clones are missing from TCRdb's copy, which holds only in-frame ones; the method was immunoSEQ multiplex PCR. The table includes fewer than 100,000 clones, over 85% detected once. This CDR3 region has 15 residues. Germline CDR1 is SGHRS and CDR2 is YFSETQ. Losses at the gene ends were 2 bases for V and 0 bases for J; bases not matched to a gene: 1. This clone was counted a single time. Material: T cells isolated from PBMCs. The chain combines TRBV5-1 with TRBJ1-4, with TRBD1 matching 7 bases. This TCR was recovered from a human donor in good health. Here the CDR3 DNA reads TGCGCCAGCAGCTTCCAGGGGGCAACTAATGAAAAACTGTTTTTT. It codes for CASSFQGATNEKLFF.